The 13 T cell receptor beta chains given below trace back to one sample, sequenced in a study of identical twins. TCRdb redid the calling of the 5' RACE reads with MiXCR, one entry per CDR3 protein. The sample lists approximately 210,000 distinct CDR3 sequences, roughly 15% seen once, with 35% to 50% in the top ten. These data were also filed under a second study, of T cells expressing NK-cell markers.

Material for sequencing was CD8+ T cells sorted from blood. All receptors come from a young woman in good health.

The gene calls are TRBV3-1 and TRBJ2-5; TRBD2 is a possible D gene (6 bases). Per germline, CDR1 LGHDT and CDR2 YNNKEL (reference sequence). The CDR3 runs to 14 residues. V shed 0 bases and J shed 3 bases, with 8 bases lying between them. CDR3 coding DNA: TGTGCCAGCAGCCAAGAGGCTAGCGAAGAGACCCAGTACTTC. Residues: CASSQEASEETQYF.

The chain employs TRBV10-1 and TRBJ2-7; 8 bases agree with TRBD2. CDR1 and CDR2 (germline): WNHNN, SYGVQD (reference sequence). The trim removed 5 bases at V and 2 bases at J, leaving 8 bases unmatched. CDR3 size: 15 residues. DNA of the CDR3: TGCGCCAGCAGTACCGGGACTAGTAGCACCTACGAGCAGTACTTC. It specifies CASSTGTSSTYEQYF.

The chain carries TRBV5-5 and TRBJ1-1; weak D call: TRBD1 (6 bases). CDR1 SGHKS and CDR2 YYEKEE come from the germline V gene (reference sequence). The CDR3 is 15 residues long. Trimming took off 3 bases at V and 2 bases at J, with 14 bases between the two ends. The CDR3 region is CASSSSRGFNTEAFF. CDR3 sequence (DNA): TGTGCCAGCAGCTCAAGCAGGGGTTTTAACACTGAAGCTTTCTTT. Full variable domain (remainder filled in from reference TRBV5-5 and TRBJ1-1): DAGVTQSPTHLIKTRGQQVTLRCSPISGHKSVSWYQQVLGQGPQFIFQYYEKEERGRGNFPDRFSARQFPNYSSELNVNALLLGDSALYLCASSSSRGFNTEAFFGQGTRLTVV.

This clonotype was detected a few times. CDR3 loop: CASSQDLFGGTEAFF. The DNA of the CDR3 is TGTGCCAGCAGCCAAGATCTATTCGGGGGCACTGAAGCTTTCTTT. The chain uses TRBV3-1 and TRBJ1-1; maybe TRBD1 (5 bases). Germline V CDR1 and CDR2: LGHDT, YNNKEL (reference sequence). This CDR3 spans 15 amino acids. The V end was cut by 0 bases, the J end by 4 bases, with 12 bases between.

This clonotype was observed a handful of times. The chain couples TRBV6-2 or TRBV6-3 to TRBJ2-1; TRBD1 aligns across 7 bases. Germline V lookup: CDR1 MNHEY, CDR2 SVGEGT. The J segment lost 4 bases and the V segment lost 2 bases, leaving 8 bases of the junction unmatched. This CDR3 has 16 amino acids. The CDR3 DNA sequence: TGTGCCAGCAGTTACCTCCCAGGGGGAAGGTACAATGAGCAGTTCTTC. Its protein product is CASSYLPGGRYNEQFF.

This clonotype was seen only a few times. The rearrangement links TRBV11-2 to TRBJ2-2; D unclear. Trimming removed 8 bases at V and 3 bases at J, with 13 bases between. The CDR3 is 14 amino acids. Per the germline V gene, CDR1 is SGHAT and CDR2 is FQNNGV. CDR3 region: CASFSGTYTGELFF. In DNA, the CDR3 is TGTGCCAGCTTTTCGGGCACCTACACCGGGGAGCTGTTTTTT. The variable domain in full, completed from reference TRBV11-2 and TRBJ2-2, reads EAGVAQSPRYKIIEKRQSVAFWCNPISGHATLYWYQQILGQGPKLLIQFQNNGVVDDSQLPKDRFSAERLKGVDSTLKIQPAKLEDSAVYLCASFSGTYTGELFFGEGSRLTVL.

A few counts support this clonotype. The chain links TRBV20-1 to TRBJ2-5; the D is unclear. This CDR3 has 14 amino acids. Germline CDR1 and CDR2: DFQATT and SNEGSKA (reference sequence). Trimming pared 0 bases from V and 2 bases from J, leaving 10 bases between. The CDR3, as DNA: TGCAGTGCTAGAGAACTTTTAGATCAAGAGACCCAGTACTTC. Amino acid sequence: CSARELLDQETQYF.

Points on this clonotype: A read error may be the cause here, since a much bigger clone is one base away. This rearrangement joins TRBV5-8 to TRBJ2-1; D unresolved. The CDR3 is 13 residues long. Germline V gene data show CDR1 as SGHTS and CDR2 as YDEGEE. The CDR3 nucleotides read TGTGCCATCAGCTCCCTGGAGCACAATGAGCAGTTCTTC. Encoded protein: CAISSLEHNEQFF.

The chain joins TRBV28 to TRBJ1-5; D gene unclear. V lost 6 bases and J 3 bases, leaving 12 bases between the germline ends. The CDR3 consists of 14 residues. Germline V gene lookup returns CDR1 MDHEN and CDR2 SYDVKM. CDR3: CASSPRTANQPQHF. Written as DNA, the CDR3 is TGTGCCAGCAGCCCCCGGACCGCCAATCAGCCCCAGCATTTT.

V gene TRBV6-2 or TRBV6-3 combines with J gene TRBJ1-1; D is ambiguous. Germline CDR1 is MNHEY and CDR2 is SVGEGT. CDR3 length equals 12 residues. Between the trimmed V and J ends, which lost 0 bases and 7 bases, there was a span of 6 bases. The CDR3 loop is CASSYSGFEAFF. The CDR3 nucleotides are TGTGCCAGCAGTTACTCGGGATTTGAAGCTTTCTTT.

This chain joins TRBV7-9 and TRBJ1-1; no reliable D call. Germline CDR1 SEHNR, CDR2 FQNEAQ (reference sequence). V was cut by 3 bases and J by 6 bases, with 5 bases left in between. The CDR3 length is 11 residues. The CDR3 protein is CASSFQPEAFF. The CDR3 DNA is TGTGCCAGCAGCTTCCAGCCTGAAGCTTTCTTT.

The CDR3 protein is CASSQDRGGQGKAFF. The CDR3 coding sequence is TGCGCCAGCAGCCAAGATCGTGGGGGACAGGGGAAGGCTTTCTTT. The chain links TRBV4-3 to TRBJ1-1; 10 bases map to TRBD1. The CDR3 sequence is 15 residues long. CDR1 LGHNA and CDR2 YSLEER come from the germline V gene. J was trimmed by 11 bases and V by 0 bases; bases with no gene match: 9.

This clonotype has only a few counts. The V and J genes are TRBV5-1 and TRBJ1-1; D is unclear. V was cut by 0 bases and J by 5 bases, with 11 bases left in between. The germline CDR1 and CDR2 sequences are SGHRS and YFSETQ. The length of the CDR3 is 14 residues. This chain's CDR3 is CASSLEIWRTEAFF. CDR3 nucleotides: TGCGCCAGCAGCTTGGAGATCTGGAGGACTGAAGCTTTCTTT.